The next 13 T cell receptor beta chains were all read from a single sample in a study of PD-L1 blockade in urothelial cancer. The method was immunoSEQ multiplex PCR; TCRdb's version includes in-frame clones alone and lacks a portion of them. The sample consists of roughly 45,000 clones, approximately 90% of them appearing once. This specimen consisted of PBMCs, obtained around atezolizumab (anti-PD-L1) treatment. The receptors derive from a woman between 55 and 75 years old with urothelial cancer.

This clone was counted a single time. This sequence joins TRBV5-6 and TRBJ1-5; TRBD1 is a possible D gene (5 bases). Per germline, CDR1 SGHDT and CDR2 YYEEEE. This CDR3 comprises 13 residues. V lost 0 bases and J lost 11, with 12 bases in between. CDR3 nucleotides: TGTGCCAGCAGCTTGGGCAGGGCTGGAACCCAGCATTTT. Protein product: CASSLGRAGTQHF.

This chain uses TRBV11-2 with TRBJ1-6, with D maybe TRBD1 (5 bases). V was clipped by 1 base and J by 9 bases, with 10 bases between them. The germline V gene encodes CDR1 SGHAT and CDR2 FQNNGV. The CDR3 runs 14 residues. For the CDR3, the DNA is TGTGCCAGCAGCTTAGTATGGGGCGGTTCACCCCTCCACTTT. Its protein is CASSLVWGGSPLHF.

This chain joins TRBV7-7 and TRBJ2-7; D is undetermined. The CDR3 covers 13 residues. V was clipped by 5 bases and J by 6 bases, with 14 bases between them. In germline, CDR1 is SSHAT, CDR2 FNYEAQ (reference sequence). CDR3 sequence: CASSNTVYSEQYF. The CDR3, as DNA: TGTGCCAGCAGCAATACAGTCTACTCCGAGCAGTACTTC. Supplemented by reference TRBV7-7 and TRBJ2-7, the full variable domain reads GAGVSQSPRYKVTKRGQDVTLRCDPISSHATLYWYQQALGQGPEFLTYFNYEAQPDKSGLPSDRFSAERPEGSISTLTIQRTEQRDSAMYRCASSNTVYSEQYFGPGTRLTVT.

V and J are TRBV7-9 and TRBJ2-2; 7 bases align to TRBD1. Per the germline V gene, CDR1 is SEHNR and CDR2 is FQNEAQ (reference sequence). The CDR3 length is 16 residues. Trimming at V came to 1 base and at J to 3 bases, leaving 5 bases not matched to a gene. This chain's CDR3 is CASSLDLTGDTGELFF. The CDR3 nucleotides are TGTGCCAGCAGCTTAGATTTAACAGGGGACACCGGGGAGCTGTTTTTT. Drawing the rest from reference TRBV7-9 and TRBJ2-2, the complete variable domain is DTGVSQNPRHKITKRGQNVTFRCDPISEHNRLYWYRQTLGQGPEFLTYFQNEAQLEKSRLLSDRFSAERPKGSFSTLEIQRTEQGDSAMYLCASSLDLTGDTGELFFGEGSRLTVL.

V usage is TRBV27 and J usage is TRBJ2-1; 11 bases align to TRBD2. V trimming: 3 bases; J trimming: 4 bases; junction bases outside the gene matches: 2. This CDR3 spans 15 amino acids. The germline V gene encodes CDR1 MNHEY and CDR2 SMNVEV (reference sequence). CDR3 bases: TGTGCCAGCAGTTTGGGGACTAGCGGATACAATGAGCAGTTCTTC. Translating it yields CASSLGTSGYNEQFF.

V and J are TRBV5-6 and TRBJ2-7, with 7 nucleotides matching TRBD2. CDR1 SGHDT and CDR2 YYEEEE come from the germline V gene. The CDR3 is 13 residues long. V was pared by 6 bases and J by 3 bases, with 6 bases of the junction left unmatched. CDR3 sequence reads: CASTREGFYEQYF. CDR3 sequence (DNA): TGTGCCAGCACCAGGGAGGGCTTCTACGAGCAGTACTTC.

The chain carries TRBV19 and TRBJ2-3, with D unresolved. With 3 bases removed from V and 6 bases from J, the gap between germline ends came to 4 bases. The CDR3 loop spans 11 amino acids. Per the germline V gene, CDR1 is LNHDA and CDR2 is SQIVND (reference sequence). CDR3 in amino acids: CASSIGDTQYF. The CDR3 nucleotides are TGTGCCAGTAGTATCGGGGATACGCAGTATTTT.

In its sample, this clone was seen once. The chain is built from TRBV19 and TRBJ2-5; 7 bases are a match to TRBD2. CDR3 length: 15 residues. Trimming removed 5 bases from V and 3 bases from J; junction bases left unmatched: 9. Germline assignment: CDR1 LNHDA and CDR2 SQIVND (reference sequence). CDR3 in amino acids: CASSLSGRAEETQYF. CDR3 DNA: TGTGCCAGTAGTCTCTCAGGGAGGGCTGAAGAGACCCAGTACTTC.

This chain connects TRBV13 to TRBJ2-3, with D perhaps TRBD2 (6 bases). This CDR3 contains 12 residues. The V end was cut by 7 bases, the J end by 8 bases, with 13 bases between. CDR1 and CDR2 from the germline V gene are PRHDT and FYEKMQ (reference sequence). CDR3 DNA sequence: TGTGCCAGCAACTTGCGGGGCTCTACGCAGTATTTT. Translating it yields CASNLRGSTQYF.

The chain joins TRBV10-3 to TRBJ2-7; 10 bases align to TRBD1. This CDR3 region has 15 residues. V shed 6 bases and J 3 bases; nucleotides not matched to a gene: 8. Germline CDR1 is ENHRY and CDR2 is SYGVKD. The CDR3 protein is CAIRPWGQGSYEQYF. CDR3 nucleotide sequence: TGTGCCATCAGACCATGGGGACAGGGGAGCTACGAGCAGTACTTC.

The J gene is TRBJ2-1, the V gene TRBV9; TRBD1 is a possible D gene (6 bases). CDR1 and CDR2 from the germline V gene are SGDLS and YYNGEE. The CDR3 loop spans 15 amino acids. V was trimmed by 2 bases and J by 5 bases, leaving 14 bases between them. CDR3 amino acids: CASSVSTGYHNEQFF. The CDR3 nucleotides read TGTGCCAGCAGCGTCTCTACAGGGTATCACAATGAGCAGTTCTTC.

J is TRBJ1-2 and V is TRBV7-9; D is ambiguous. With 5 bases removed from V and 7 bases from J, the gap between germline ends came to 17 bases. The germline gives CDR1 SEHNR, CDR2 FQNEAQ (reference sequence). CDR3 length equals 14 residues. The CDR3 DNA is TGTGCCAGCAGCCGAATAGGGATAGAGGGTGGCTACACCTTC. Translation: CASSRIGIEGGYTF.

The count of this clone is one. The CDR3 protein is CASSRGTLETQYF. The DNA for the CDR3 is TGTGCCAGCAGCCGCGGGACGCTAGAAACCCAGTACTTC. The chain couples TRBV7-7 to TRBJ2-5, with D maybe TRBD2 (6 bases). Germline CDR1 reads SSHAT; CDR2 reads FNYEAQ (reference sequence). This CDR3 region has 13 residues. V was cut by 5 bases and J by 8 bases, with 15 bases left in between.